This paragraph reports one T cell receptor beta chain. Data came from immunoSEQ multiplex PCR; TCRdb stores just in-frame clones and leaves some out. The data show more than 15,000 clones, 65% seen once. The entry originates in a study of PD-1 blockade in classical Hodgkin lymphoma. Each patient experienced a relapse that followed autologous stem cell transplantation, and brentuximab vedotin exposure varied. In germline, CDR1 is LGHNA, CDR2 YNFKEQ. This CDR3 has 16 residues. Trimming took 4 bases from V and 8 from J; bases not matched to a gene: 12. The V call is TRBV4-2, the J call TRBJ2-1; TRBD2 matches at 9 bases. The specimen comprised peripheral blood mononuclear cells (PBMCs), sampled before the second cycle of nivolumab. This TCR derives from a human donor with classical Hodgkin lymphoma. The CDR3 sequence is CASSPSAREGLDEQFF. DNA for the CDR3: TGTGCCAGCAGCCCCTCGGCGCGGGAGGGGCTGGATGAGCAGTTCTTC.